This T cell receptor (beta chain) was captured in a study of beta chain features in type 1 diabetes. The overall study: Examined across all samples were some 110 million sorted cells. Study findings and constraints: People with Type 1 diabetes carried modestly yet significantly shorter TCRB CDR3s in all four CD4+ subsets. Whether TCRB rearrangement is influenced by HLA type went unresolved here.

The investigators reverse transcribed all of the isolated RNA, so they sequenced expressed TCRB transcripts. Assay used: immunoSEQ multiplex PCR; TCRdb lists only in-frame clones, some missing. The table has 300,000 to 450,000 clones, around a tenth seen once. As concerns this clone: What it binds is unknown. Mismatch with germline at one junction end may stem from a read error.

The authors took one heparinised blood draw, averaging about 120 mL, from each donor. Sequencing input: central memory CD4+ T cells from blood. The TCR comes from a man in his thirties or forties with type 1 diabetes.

The CDR3: CASSPTGDYEQYF. In DNA form, the CDR3 reads TGTGCTAGCAGCCCTACAGGGGATTACGAGCAGTACTTC. The chain uses TRBV7-7 and TRBJ2-7; TRBD1 agrees at 7 bases. The V gene's germline CDR1 is SSHAT and CDR2 FNYEAQ (reference sequence). The CDR3 is 13 amino acids. Complete variable domain (other parts from reference TRBV7-7 and TRBJ2-7): GAGVSQSPRYKVTKRGQDVTLRCDPISSHATLYWYQQALGQGPEFLTYFNYEAQPDKSGLPSDRFSAERPEGSISTLTIQRTEQRDSAMYRCASSPTGDYEQYFGPGTRLTVT.